This T cell receptor (beta chain) was sequenced in a study of human T cells and chemical hapten exposure. Overall study: The use of 2% DPC on roughly 2 cm by roughly 2 cm of upper inner arm skin constituted sensitization. Upper-back patches of 0.01% DPC were read at 6 days.

Study-wide findings and caveats: Expanded TCRs were compared with controls, and the expanded TCRs formed significantly more large CDR3 similarity clusters.

The time point is: pre-sensitization, week 0. Treatment specified: therapeutic diphenylcyclopropenone sensitization with weekly scalp DPC. This clonotype came up many times. Its antigen is not known. In the authors' methods: Sequenced samples showed a median of around 96,000 TCRs each, with counts running from roughly 23,000 to 700,000. TCRdb called the RACE reads again in MiXCR, with one record for every CDR3 protein. The V and J calls and clone size come from TCRdb's table, not from the authors' own analysis. The table includes some 300,000 distinct CDR3 sequences, approximately 5.8% detected once. The germline V gene encodes CDR1 LGHDT and CDR2 YNNKEL (reference sequence). With 3 bases removed from V and 6 bases from J, the gap between germline ends came to 6 bases. CDR3 length: 11 amino acids.

This sample comprised whole blood, obtained in connection with sensitization to the hapten diphenylcyclopropenone (DPC). The sequence came from a woman under 30 with alopecia areata. Some clones in this sample may be carry-over from other donors' samples. This chain joins TRBV3-1 and TRBJ2-7; D uncertain. For the CDR3, the DNA is TGTGCCAGCAGCCAGGTCAGCGAGCAGTACTTC. This translates into CASSQVSEQYF.